Below, 30 T cell receptor beta chains from the same sample are listed, as sequenced in a study of cytomegalovirus exposure and HLA in healthy donors. The study ran its PCR with 60 Vbeta and 13 Jbeta primers. Produced via immunoSEQ multiplex PCR; TCRdb's table is partial and in-frame only. The table shows 150,000 to 200,000 clones, with 80% occurring only once. Sequenced: PBMCs. The receptors were gathered from a young man in good health and CMV-seropositive.

This chain links TRBV5-1 with TRBJ2-1; unclear D gene. There are 11 residues in the CDR3. V lost 4 bases and J 7 bases, leaving 6 bases between the germline ends. Per germline, CDR1 SGHRS and CDR2 YFSETQ. CDR3: CASSGRNEQFF. In DNA form, the CDR3 reads TGCGCCAGCAGCGGCAGGAATGAGCAGTTCTTC.

In its sample, this clone was seen a few times. V usage is TRBV11-2 and J usage is TRBJ2-7; 8 bases are a match to TRBD2. This CDR3 region has 15 residues. Germline V gene sequence: CDR1 SGHAT, CDR2 FQNNGV. V shed 3 bases and J 1 base; nucleotides not matched to a gene: 5. The CDR3 protein is CASSFEASGSYEQYF. The CDR3 DNA sequence: TGTGCCAGCAGCTTTGAAGCTAGCGGGTCCTACGAGCAGTACTTC.

The V call is TRBV15, the J call TRBJ2-7; 15 bases are shared with TRBD2. Trimming removed 0 bases from V and 6 bases from J; junction bases left unmatched: 9. This CDR3 is built from 18 residues. The germline CDR1 and CDR2 sequences are LNHNV and YYDKDF (reference sequence). CDR3 nucleotide sequence: TGTGCCACCAGCAGAGATCGGGGACTAGCGGGAGGATTGGCCGAGCAGTACTTC. It yields the protein CATSRDRGLAGGLAEQYF. Variable domain in full (rest from reference TRBV15 and TRBJ2-7): DAMVIQNPRYQVTQFGKPVTLSCSQTLNHNVMYWYQQKSSQAPKLLFHYYDKDFNNEADTPDNFQSRRPNTSFCFLDIRSPGLGDTAMYLCATSRDRGLAGGLAEQYFGPGTRLTVT.

The chain uses TRBV11-2 and TRBJ2-2; possible D gene TRBD2, 6 bases. CDR1 SGHAT and CDR2 FQNNGV come from the germline V gene. The V gene lost 3 bases and the J gene lost 4 bases, with 6 bases spanning the gap. This CDR3 has 13 residues. The CDR3 nucleotides are TGTGCCAGCAGCTTCGGGGGCACCGGGGAGCTGTTTTTT. Its protein is CASSFGGTGELFF.

The chain has TRBV25-1 and TRBJ2-5; either TRBD1 or TRBD2 may supply D (5 bases each). Judging by the DNA end, TRBJ2-7 fits better; the J call may be wrong. Germline CDR1 and CDR2: MGHDK and SYGVNS. This CDR3 is built from 14 residues. CDR3 protein: CASRPNTGGYEQYF. The CDR3 nucleotides read TGTGCCAGCAGACCCAATACTGGGGGCTACGAGCAGTACTTC.

This clone was picked up one time. The rearrangement links TRBV5-1 to TRBJ1-2; tentative D call: TRBD1 (5 bases). CDR1 is SGHRS, CDR2 YFSETQ, per germline. The CDR3 is 14 residues long. With 2 bases removed from V and 2 bases from J, the gap between germline ends came to 10 bases. Here the CDR3 DNA reads TGCGCCAGCAGCTTAGAGACAGCAAACTATGGCTACACCTTC. Translated: CASSLETANYGYTF.

The chain links TRBV5-8 to TRBJ1-2; D might be TRBD1 (6 bases). Trimming left V 4 bases short and J 0 bases short, with 13 bases between. The germline V gene encodes CDR1 SGHTS and CDR2 YDEGEE. The CDR3 runs 15 residues. CDR3 sequence reads: CASSVPRGSNYGYTF. The CDR3 region has the DNA TGTGCCAGCAGCGTCCCTAGGGGGTCTAACTATGGCTACACCTTC.

CDR3 bases: TGTGCCAGTAGTTTGCCTGTCCTGGGTGGAGGAGAGACCCAGTACTTC. Amino acids: CASSLPVLGGGETQYF. This chain uses TRBV19 with TRBJ2-5; D is perhaps TRBD2 (5 bases). The CDR3 is 16 amino acids. Germline CDR1 is LNHDA and CDR2 is SQIVND (reference sequence). Trimming left V 5 bases short and J 4 bases short, with 20 bases between.

The CDR3 DNA sequence: TGTGCCAGCAGCCGGGCCACCGGGGTAGAGACCCAGTACTTC. Its translation is CASSRATGVETQYF. The V call is TRBV28, the J call TRBJ2-5, with D possibly TRBD2 on 5 matching bases. V was pared by 6 bases and J by 4 bases, with 15 bases between. This CDR3 contains 14 residues. Per the germline V gene, CDR1 is MDHEN and CDR2 is SYDVKM.

The chain uses TRBV5-1 and TRBJ2-1; TRBD2 matches at 11 bases. J gave up 4 bases and V 0 bases, and 6 bases lay outside the gene matches. The germline V gene has CDR1 SGHRS and CDR2 YFSETQ. CDR3 length equals 17 residues. The CDR3 nucleotides read TGCGCCAGCAGCTTGGCCGGCGGGACTAGCGGTTACAATGAGCAGTTCTTC. Translating it yields CASSLAGGTSGYNEQFF.

This clone was recorded a few times. The V and J genes are TRBV6-5 and TRBJ2-7, with TRBD2 as a possible D gene (6 bases). The germline CDR1 and CDR2 sequences are MNHEY and SVGAGI. The CDR3 sequence is 14 residues long. V gave up 9 bases and J gave up 6 bases, with 21 bases separating them. Here the CDR3 reads CASGQTSMLGEQYF. The DNA for the CDR3 is TGTGCCAGTGGGCAAACTAGCATGTTGGGCGAGCAGTACTTC.

About this clone itself: Other DNA sequences of this sample code for an identical CDR3. The chain carries TRBV4-1 and TRBJ2-7, with 8 bases identical to TRBD2. Germline V gene lookup returns CDR1 MGHRA and CDR2 YSYEKL. The J segment lost 0 bases and the V segment lost 0 bases, leaving 13 bases of the junction unmatched. This CDR3 spans 19 amino acids. The CDR3 here is CASSQDRASGRSPSYEQYF. In DNA, the CDR3 is TGCGCCAGCAGCCAAGATAGGGCTAGCGGGCGCTCCCCCTCCTACGAGCAGTACTTC.

This clone has just a few counts. CDR3 loop: CASTTGDSNQPQHF. The CDR3 nucleotides are TGTGCCAGCACTACAGGGGATAGCAATCAGCCCCAGCATTTT. This chain connects TRBV6-1 to TRBJ1-5, with 7 bases matching TRBD1. CDR3 length equals 14 residues. CDR1 MNHNS and CDR2 SASEGT come from the germline V gene. The J segment lost 0 bases and the V segment lost 7 bases, leaving 3 bases of the junction unmatched.

V is TRBV25-1 and J is TRBJ1-1; TRBD1 aligns across 7 bases. CDR1 and CDR2 from the germline V gene are MGHDK and SYGVNS. Unmatched junction bases numbered 16, after V lost 2 bases and J lost 7 bases. The CDR3 spans 17 residues. The CDR3 region has the DNA TGTGCCAGCAGTGAAGGGTTAGAGCAGGGGGGTTTTTTTGAAGCTTTCTTT. It codes for CASSEGLEQGGFFEAFF.

V gene TRBV7-6 combines with J gene TRBJ2-2; 10 bases line up with TRBD2. Per the germline V gene, CDR1 is SGHVS and CDR2 is FNYEAQ. After removal of 5 bases from V and 1 base from J, the junction contained 4 bases not matched to a gene. The CDR3 has 16 residues. CDR3 amino acids: CASSPRTSGNTGELFF. The CDR3 coding sequence is TGTGCCAGCAGCCCGAGGACTAGCGGGAACACCGGGGAGCTGTTTTTT. The full variable domain, with the rest looked up from reference TRBV7-6 and TRBJ2-2, is GAGVSQSPRYKVTKRGQDVALRCDPISGHVSLYWYRQALGQGPEFLTYFNYEAQQDKSGLPNDRFSAERPEGSISTLTIQRTEQRDSAMYRCASSPRTSGNTGELFFGEGSRLTVL.

This chain joins TRBV7-2 and TRBJ2-3; possibly TRBD1 for D (5 bases). Germline V gene lookup returns CDR1 SGHTA and CDR2 FQGNSA. The CDR3 loop spans 14 amino acids. V was clipped by 7 bases and J by 0 bases, with 11 bases between them. The CDR3 sequence is CASIQGTSTDTQYF. In DNA, the CDR3 is TGTGCCAGCATCCAGGGTACTAGCACAGATACGCAGTATTTT.

CDR3 in amino acids: CASSPDSSNQPQHF. The CDR3 coding sequence is TGCGCCAGCAGCCCGGACAGTAGCAATCAGCCCCAGCATTTT. This chain uses TRBV5-1 with TRBJ1-5; D may be TRBD1 (6 bases). Germline V gene sequence: CDR1 SGHRS, CDR2 YFSETQ. The CDR3 is 14 amino acids. Deletions cut 4 bases from V and 0 bases from J, with 8 bases between. Full variable domain (rest looked up from reference TRBV5-1 and TRBJ1-5): KAGVTQTPRYLIKTRGQQVTLSCSPISGHRSVSWYQQTPGQGLQFLFEYFSETQRNKGNFPGRFSGRQFSNSRSEMNVSTLELGDSALYLCASSPDSSNQPQHFGDGTRLSIL.

This sequence joins TRBV4-3 and TRBJ2-5; perhaps TRBD2 as D (5 bases). CDR1 is LGHNA, CDR2 YSLEER, per germline. V lost 6 bases, J lost 1 base, and 15 bases lay in between. This CDR3 is built from 15 residues. In nucleotides, the CDR3 is TGCGCCAGCAGAAGAGGGTACAACGGCCAAGAGACCCAGTACTTC. Its protein is CASRRGYNGQETQYF.

The sample holds a few counts of this clone. V gene TRBV7-9 combines with J gene TRBJ2-7, with 7 bases lining up with TRBD1. Germline V lookup: CDR1 SEHNR, CDR2 FQNEAQ (reference sequence). V lost 1 base and J lost 4; bases outside the gene matches: 13. This CDR3 region has 17 residues. DNA for the CDR3: TGTGCCAGCAGCTTAGTAACCCCAGGGGGAAGAGGGTACGAGCAGTACTTC. It encodes CASSLVTPGGRGYEQYF.

This clone is a singleton in its sample. This rearrangement joins TRBV15 to TRBJ1-1; D might be TRBD1 (6 bases). The CDR3 length is 16 residues. CDR1 and CDR2 (germline): LNHNV, YYDKDF (reference sequence). The germline V and J ends were trimmed by 3 bases and 10 bases, with 24 bases remaining between them. In DNA, the CDR3 is TGTGCCACCAGCAGTGCTATGGGAGGGGGGTCCGGGACAGCTTTCTTT. Residues: CATSSAMGGGSGTAFF.

This clone was seen only a few times. This sequence joins TRBV15 and TRBJ1-2; tentative D call: TRBD1 (6 bases). Germline values: CDR1 LNHNV, CDR2 YYDKDF (reference sequence). The CDR3 runs to 18 residues. V lost 3 bases, J lost 0 bases, and 20 bases lay in between. The CDR3 is CATSRGIRGTQTNYGYTF. CDR3 nucleotides: TGTGCCACCAGCAGGGGTATTCGTGGGACACAAACTAACTATGGCTACACCTTC. The full variable domain, rest sourced from reference TRBV15 and TRBJ1-2, is DAMVIQNPRYQVTQFGKPVTLSCSQTLNHNVMYWYQQKSSQAPKLLFHYYDKDFNNEADTPDNFQSRRPNTSFCFLDIRSPGLGDTAMYLCATSRGIRGTQTNYGYTFGSGTRLTVV.

The gene calls are TRBV30 and TRBJ1-2; weak D call: TRBD1 (5 bases). V lost 1 base and J lost 6, with 15 bases in between. Germline values: CDR1 GTSNPN, CDR2 SVGIG (reference sequence). CDR3 length: 14 residues. The CDR3 sequence is CAWSGWVGVDGYTF. CDR3 bases: TGTGCCTGGAGTGGGTGGGTAGGGGTGGATGGCTACACCTTC.

V usage is TRBV6-5 and J usage is TRBJ2-7; the D gene is possibly TRBD2 (6 bases). The germline CDR1 and CDR2 sequences are MNHEY and SVGAGI. The V and J ends lost 5 bases and 5 bases respectively, with 19 bases between them. The CDR3 totals 15 residues. This CDR3 reads CASSPGGVAWNEQYF. In DNA form, the CDR3 reads TGTGCCAGCAGTCCCGGCGGGGTGGCGTGGAACGAGCAGTACTTC.

The chain employs TRBV10-2 and TRBJ2-3; 15 bases line up with TRBD2. The ends lost 2 bases at V and 6 bases at J; junction bases unmatched: 9. The CDR3 contains 18 residues. The germline gives CDR1 WSHSY, CDR2 SAAADI. The CDR3 reads CASSELGLAGGVMDTQYF. The CDR3 region has the DNA TGCGCCAGCAGTGAGCTAGGACTAGCGGGGGGGGTGATGGATACGCAGTATTTT.

CDR3 coding DNA: TGTGCCAGCAGCCAAGAGGGCTGGGGCAGCCTGCTCCCTGAGGGCAATCAGCCCCAGCATTTT. Protein product: CASSQEGWGSLLPEGNQPQHF. V is TRBV4-2 and J is TRBJ1-5, with TRBD1 as a possible D gene (5 bases). The germline CDR1 and CDR2 sequences are LGHNA and YNFKEQ. Between the trimmed V and J ends, which lost 0 bases and 2 bases, there was a span of 26 bases. This CDR3 spans 21 amino acids.

The J gene is TRBJ2-7, the V gene TRBV15, with 8 bases matching TRBD1. Germline lookup yields CDR1 LNHNV and CDR2 YYDKDF (reference sequence). This CDR3 contains 15 residues. Trimming at V came to 0 bases and at J to 3 bases, leaving 4 bases not matched to a gene. Here the CDR3 reads CATSRDPGQGYEQYF. As DNA, the CDR3 is TGTGCCACCAGCAGAGATCCCGGACAGGGCTACGAGCAGTACTTC. Full variable domain (remainder filled in from reference TRBV15 and TRBJ2-7): DAMVIQNPRYQVTQFGKPVTLSCSQTLNHNVMYWYQQKSSQAPKLLFHYYDKDFNNEADTPDNFQSRRPNTSFCFLDIRSPGLGDTAMYLCATSRDPGQGYEQYFGPGTRLTVT.

On this clone itself: An end of the junction does not agree with germline; a read error may underlie this. This sequence joins TRBV7-9 and TRBJ1-1, with 8 bases that match TRBD1. Germline CDR1 reads SEHNR; CDR2 reads FQNEAQ (reference sequence). The CDR3 spans 15 residues. DNA of the CDR3: TGTTCCAGCAGCACCCGGACAGGGTACGACACTGAAGCTTTCTTT. It yields the protein CSSSTRTGYDTEAFF.

The chain joins TRBV4-1 to TRBJ1-1, with TRBD1 matching 8 bases. This CDR3 has 15 amino acids. Germline loops: CDR1 MGHRA, CDR2 YSYEKL. The V segment lost 5 bases and the J segment 4 bases; nucleotides outside the gene matches: 9. CDR3 protein: CASSSDRERRTEAFF. Here the CDR3 DNA reads TGCGCCAGCAGCTCGGACAGGGAGAGGCGCACTGAAGCTTTCTTT.

CDR3 in amino acids: CASRRPGQGRGTQYF. Written as DNA, the CDR3 is TGTGCCAGCAGACGCCCGGGACAGGGAAGGGGGACGCAGTATTTT. The chain is built from TRBV7-9 and TRBJ2-3, with 9 bases aligning to TRBD1. Unmatched junction bases numbered 13, after V lost 6 bases and J lost 9 bases. From germline, CDR1 is SEHNR and CDR2 FQNEAQ (reference sequence). CDR3 size: 15 residues. The full variable domain, completed using reference TRBV7-9 and TRBJ2-3, is DTGVSQNPRHKITKRGQNVTFRCDPISEHNRLYWYRQTLGQGPEFLTYFQNEAQLEKSRLLSDRFSAERPKGSFSTLEIQRTEQGDSAMYLCASRRPGQGRGTQYFGPGTRLTVL.

The chain combines TRBV4-3 with TRBJ2-7, with 10 bases matching TRBD2. The trim removed 3 bases at V and 0 bases at J, leaving 11 bases unmatched. Germline V gives CDR1 LGHNA, CDR2 YSLEER. The CDR3 is 18 amino acids. Here the CDR3 reads CASSQTASSGGYSYEQYF. DNA of the CDR3: TGCGCCAGCAGCCAGACGGCTTCTAGCGGGGGATACTCCTACGAGCAGTACTTC.